The table lists the clone carrying this T cell receptor beta chain with a count of one. Germline loops: CDR1 SGDLS, CDR2 YYNGEE. The trim removed 1 base at V and 3 bases at J, leaving 3 bases unmatched. This CDR3 spans 15 amino acids. Profiled with immunoSEQ multiplex PCR; TCRdb holds only in-frame clones, not every one. Among 2,500,000 or so clones, roughly 92% were seen once, and the ten largest hold about 0.13%. The data originate from a study of shared clonotypes between healthy human individuals. The V and J genes are TRBV9 and TRBJ2-3, with TRBD2 matching over 9 bases. This TCR was recovered from a man between 18 and 29 years old in good health. The specimen sequenced was naive CD4+ T cells sorted from blood. Specified subset: CD45RA+ positively selected. CDR3 sequence: CASSVFTSGTDTQYF. The CDR3 bases are TGTGCCAGCAGCGTATTCACTAGCGGGACAGATACGCAGTATTTT.